This TCR beta chain was sequenced for a study of identical twins. Germline CDR1 and CDR2: DFQATT and SNEGSKA (reference sequence). The CDR3 has 16 residues. From the 5' RACE reads, TCRdb called clonotypes with MiXCR, one entry per CDR3 protein. This table has around 570,000 distinct CDR3 sequences, 7.5% to 10% appearing once. The sample was also reused in another study, on yellow fever vaccine responses in identical twins.

The chain combines TRBV20-1 with TRBJ2-5, with 9 positions matching TRBD1. This sequence was found in a woman aged 18-29 years in good health. Sequencing was performed on PBMCs. The CDR3 loop is CCVWGPGQGLGETQYF. DNA for the CDR3: TGCTGCGTCTGGGGCCCGGGACAGGGATTGGGGGAGACCCAGTACTTC.